This T cell receptor (beta chain) was observed in a study of CD8 T cells in ankylosing spondylitis (dated by TCRdb to about 2017). Some background on the complete study: The study set out to find disease-linked TCR variants by profiling T cell receptor beta repertoires in ankylosing spondylitis patients and healthy donors. The full study cohort comprised 20 to 25 ankylosing spondylitis patients and roughly 110 healthy donors. Samples of peripheral blood were taken, and for ankylosing spondylitis patients, synovial fluid was collected as well. Results and caveats for the whole study, not just this receptor: Blood from ankylosing spondylitis patients appeared to be characterized by a TCR beta motif made up of fewer than ten highly homologous amino acid variants. In peripheral blood, the disease-linked clones were found at relatively low frequencies and had a CD8+ phenotype. Some TCR beta motif variants had previously been reported in synovial fluid and blood of reactive arthritis patients, which suggested common disease-initiation mechanisms. The disease-linked clones were reported as significantly enriched in matched synovial fluid samples from ankylosing spondylitis patients.

This clonotype came up a few times. Its recognized antigen is unknown. No base qualities exist here, and no much larger clone lies one base off it. Sequenced on an Illumina HiSeq 2500. TCR beta libraries were prepared by quantitative 5'-RACE with molecular barcodes. For the original study's pipeline: A new computational method, built on a probabilistic model of VDJ rearrangement, was used to identify disease-linked TCR variants. TCRdb cleaned the public reads at Q25 with fastp, built clones with MiXCR and kept in-frame beta chains. Rows are combined by CDR3 protein, so each entry shows the most common genes and DNA. None of the V and J calls come from the authors' own analysis; TCRdb made them. Counted in this sample were 450,000 or so distinct CDR3 sequences; 20% to 30% of them appeared once. Jointly, the top ten make up 0.89% of the sample. The CDR3, from cysteine to phenylalanine, totals 11 residues. Only the CDR3 DNA stays, 33 bases, in frame from base 1. V lost 6 bases and J lost 10 bases; the stretch between them is 10 bases long. In the germline V gene, CDR1 corresponds to MNHEY and CDR2 to SVGEGT.

This receptor was obtained from a male donor with ankylosing spondylitis. The chain couples TRBV6-2 or TRBV6-3 to TRBJ2-1; TRBD1 is a possible D gene, resting on 6 matching bases. Sequencing input: blood, either unsorted or a sorted T cell fraction (not recorded which). The CDR3 has the sequence CASRDGQEQFF. The DNA reads as follows: TGTGCCAGCAGAGACGGACAGGAGCAGTTCTTC.